The rows below give T cell receptor beta chains drawn from one sample of a study of blood T cell repertoires in COVID-19. Produced via immunoSEQ multiplex PCR; TCRdb's table is partial and in-frame only. The profile covers 200,000 to 250,000 clones, with around 84% appearing a single time and roughly 5.3% taken by the ten largest. The specimen was peripheral blood. The receptor set was obtained from a woman aged 55-75 years who had recovered from COVID-19. Both conserved end residues are trimmed from each CDR3.

v_gene: TRBV27; j_gene: TRBJ1-6; CDR3aa: ASSYEVPPSPLH
v_gene: TRBV3-1/TRBV3-2; j_gene: TRBJ1-5; CDR3aa: ASKRRPSGTGGDQPQH
v_gene: TRBV5-4; j_gene: TRBJ1-1; CDR3aa: ASSLVGGNTEAF
v_gene: TRBV11-3; j_gene: TRBJ1-1; CDR3aa: ASSTSEGGEAF
v_gene: TRBV9; j_gene: TRBJ1-4; CDR3aa: ASSVGPKNEKLF
v_gene: TRBV7-8; j_gene: TRBJ1-2; CDR3aa: ASSSAGQGYGYT
v_gene: TRBV12-2; j_gene: TRBJ1-1; CDR3aa: ASRSDNRAEAF
v_gene: TRBV19; j_gene: TRBJ1-2; CDR3aa: ASSIVFQADGYT
v_gene: TRBV18; j_gene: TRBJ2-4; CDR3aa: ASSPGTSDNIQY
v_gene: TRBV7-3; j_gene: TRBJ2-1; CDR3aa: ASSSLGGGQF
v_gene: TRBV4-3; j_gene: TRBJ1-2; CDR3aa: ASSPQGGDGYT
v_gene: TRBV19; j_gene: TRBJ1-3; CDR3aa: ASSIGGVGNTIY
v_gene: TRBV14; j_gene: TRBJ1-3; CDR3aa: ASSQFQGPPAIY
v_gene: TRBV4-1; j_gene: TRBJ2-7; CDR3aa: ASSQGPGQAYEQY
v_gene: TRBV27; j_gene: TRBJ1-4; CDR3aa: ASSGQGEKLF
v_gene: TRBV6-2/TRBV6-3; j_gene: TRBJ2-1; CDR3aa: ASSTHTAGYNEQF
v_gene: TRBV27; j_gene: TRBJ2-5; CDR3aa: ASSSRTRRRETQY